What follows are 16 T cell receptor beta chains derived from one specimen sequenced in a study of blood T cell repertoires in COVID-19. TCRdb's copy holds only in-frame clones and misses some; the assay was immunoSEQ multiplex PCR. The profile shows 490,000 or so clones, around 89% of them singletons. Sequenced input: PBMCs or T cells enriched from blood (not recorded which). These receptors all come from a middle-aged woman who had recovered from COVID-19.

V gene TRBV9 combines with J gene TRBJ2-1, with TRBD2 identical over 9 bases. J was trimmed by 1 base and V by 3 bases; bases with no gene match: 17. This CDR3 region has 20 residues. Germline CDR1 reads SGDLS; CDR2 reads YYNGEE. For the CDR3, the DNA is TGTGCCAGCAGCGAGCCCCTTGAGGGTAGCGGGAGAACATCCTACAATGAGCAGTTCTTC. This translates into CASSEPLEGSGRTSYNEQFF.

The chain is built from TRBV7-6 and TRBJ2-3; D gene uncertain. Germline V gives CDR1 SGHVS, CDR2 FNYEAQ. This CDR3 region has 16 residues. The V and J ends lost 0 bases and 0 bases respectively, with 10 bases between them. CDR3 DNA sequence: TGTGCCAGCAGCTTAGCGGGTAGCCTTAGCACAGATACGCAGTATTTT. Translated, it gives CASSLAGSLSTDTQYF.

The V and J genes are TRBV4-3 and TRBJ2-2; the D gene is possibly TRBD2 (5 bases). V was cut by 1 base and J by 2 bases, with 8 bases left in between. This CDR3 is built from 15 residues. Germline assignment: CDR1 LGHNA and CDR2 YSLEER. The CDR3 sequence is CASSQAGFNTGELFF. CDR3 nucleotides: TGCGCCAGCAGCCAAGCGGGGTTCAACACCGGGGAGCTGTTTTTT.

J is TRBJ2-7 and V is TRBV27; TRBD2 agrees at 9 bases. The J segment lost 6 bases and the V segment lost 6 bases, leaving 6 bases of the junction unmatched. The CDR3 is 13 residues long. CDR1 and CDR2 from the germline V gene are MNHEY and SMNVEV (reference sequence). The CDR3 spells CASRPGLAPEQYF. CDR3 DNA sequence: TGTGCCAGCAGACCGGGACTAGCCCCCGAGCAGTACTTC.

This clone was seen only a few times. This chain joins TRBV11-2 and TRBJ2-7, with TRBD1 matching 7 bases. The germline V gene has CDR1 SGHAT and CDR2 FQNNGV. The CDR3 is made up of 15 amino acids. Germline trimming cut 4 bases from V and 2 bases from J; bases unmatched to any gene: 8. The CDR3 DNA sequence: TGTGCCAGCAGCTCTGCTTGGGACAGACCCTACGAGCAGTACTTC. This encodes CASSSAWDRPYEQYF.

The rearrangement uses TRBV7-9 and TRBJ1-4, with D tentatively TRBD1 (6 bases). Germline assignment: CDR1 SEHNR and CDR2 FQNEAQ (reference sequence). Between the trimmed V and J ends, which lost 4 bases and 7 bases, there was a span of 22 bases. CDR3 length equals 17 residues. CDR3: CASSSNLVGAWSEKLFF. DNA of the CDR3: TGTGCCAGCAGCTCTAACCTTGTGGGGGCCTGGAGTGAAAAACTGTTTTTT.

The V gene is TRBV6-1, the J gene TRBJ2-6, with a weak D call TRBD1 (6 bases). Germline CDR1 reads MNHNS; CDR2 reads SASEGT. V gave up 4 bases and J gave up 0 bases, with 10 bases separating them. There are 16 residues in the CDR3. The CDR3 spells CASSAQGLSGANVLTF. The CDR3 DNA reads TGTGCCAGCAGTGCCCAGGGGCTCTCTGGGGCCAACGTCCTGACTTTC.

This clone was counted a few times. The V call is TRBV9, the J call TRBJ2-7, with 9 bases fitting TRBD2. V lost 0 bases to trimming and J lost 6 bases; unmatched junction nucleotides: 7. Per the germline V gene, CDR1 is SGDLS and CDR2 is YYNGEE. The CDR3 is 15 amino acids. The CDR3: CASSVARTSDGEQYF. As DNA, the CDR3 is TGTGCCAGCAGCGTAGCTCGGACTAGCGACGGCGAGCAGTACTTC.

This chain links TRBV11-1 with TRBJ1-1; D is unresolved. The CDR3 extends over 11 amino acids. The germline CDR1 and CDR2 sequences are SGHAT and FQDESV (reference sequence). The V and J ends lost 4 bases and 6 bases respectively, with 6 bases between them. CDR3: CASSSGAEAFF. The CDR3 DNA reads TGTGCCAGCAGCTCCGGAGCTGAAGCTTTCTTT.

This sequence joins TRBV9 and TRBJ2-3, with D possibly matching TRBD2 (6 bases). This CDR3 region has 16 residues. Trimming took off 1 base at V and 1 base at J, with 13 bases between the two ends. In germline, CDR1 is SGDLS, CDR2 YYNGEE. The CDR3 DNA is TGTGCCAGCAGCGTAAGGGCGGGACTCGGCACAGATACGCAGTATTTT. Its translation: CASSVRAGLGTDTQYF.

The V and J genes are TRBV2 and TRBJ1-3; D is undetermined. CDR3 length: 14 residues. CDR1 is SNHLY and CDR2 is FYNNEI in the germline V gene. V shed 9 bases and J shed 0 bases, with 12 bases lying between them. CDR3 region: CASAEWSSGNTIYF. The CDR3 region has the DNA TGTGCCAGTGCGGAGTGGTCCTCTGGAAACACCATATATTTT.

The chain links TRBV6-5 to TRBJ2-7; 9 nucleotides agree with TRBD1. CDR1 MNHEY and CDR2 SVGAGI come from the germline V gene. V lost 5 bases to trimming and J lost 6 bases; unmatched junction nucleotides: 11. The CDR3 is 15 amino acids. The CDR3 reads CASSPTGTGKGEQYF. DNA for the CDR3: TGTGCCAGCAGTCCCACCGGGACAGGGAAGGGCGAGCAGTACTTC.

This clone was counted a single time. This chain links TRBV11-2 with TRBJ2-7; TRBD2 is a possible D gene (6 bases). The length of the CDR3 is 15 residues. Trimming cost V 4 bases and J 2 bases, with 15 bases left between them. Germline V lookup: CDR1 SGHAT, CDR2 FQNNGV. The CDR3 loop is CASSSNAGPAYEQYF. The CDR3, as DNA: TGTGCCAGCAGCTCTAACGCGGGGCCCGCCTACGAGCAGTACTTC.

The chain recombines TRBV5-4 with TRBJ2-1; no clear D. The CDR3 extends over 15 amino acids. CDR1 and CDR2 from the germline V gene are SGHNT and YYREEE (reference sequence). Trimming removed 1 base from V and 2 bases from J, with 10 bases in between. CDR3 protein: CASSLPRGAYNEQFF. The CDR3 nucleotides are TGTGCCAGCAGCTTGCCCCGAGGTGCCTACAATGAGCAGTTCTTC.

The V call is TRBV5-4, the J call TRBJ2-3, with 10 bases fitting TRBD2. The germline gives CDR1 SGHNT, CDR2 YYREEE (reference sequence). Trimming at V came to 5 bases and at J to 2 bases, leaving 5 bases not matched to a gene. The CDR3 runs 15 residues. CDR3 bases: TGTGCCAGCAGACTAGCGGGGACCGACACAGATACGCAGTATTTT. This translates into CASRLAGTDTDTQYF.

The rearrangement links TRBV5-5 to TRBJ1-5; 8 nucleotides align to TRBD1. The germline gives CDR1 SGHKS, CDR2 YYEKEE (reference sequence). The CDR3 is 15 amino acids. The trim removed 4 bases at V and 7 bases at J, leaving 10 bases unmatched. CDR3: CASSKLDRVGQPQHF. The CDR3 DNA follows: TGTGCCAGCAGCAAACTGGACAGGGTTGGGCAGCCCCAGCATTTT.